This T cell receptor beta chain was recorded in a study of CD8 T cells in Susac syndrome (dated by TCRdb to 2018 to 2020). Turning to the overall study: Of the Susac syndrome patients who were sequenced, eight were in clinical remission while 5 or 6 had clinically active disease. Susac syndrome patients were therapy-naive, on corticosteroids (some also receiving IVIg), or on IVIg alone at blood withdrawal. Repertoire sequencing was used to test whether CD8+ T cell activation and differentiation in Susac syndrome was antigen driven. What the authors observed across the whole study: No clonal expansion was detected in the CD4+ T cell repertoire of Susac syndrome patients. The number of individuals in the TCR sequencing and HLA analysis was recognized as being relatively small.

Peripheral blood CD8+ and CD4+ T cells from healthy donors, Susac syndrome patients and multiple sclerosis patients were profiled using high-throughput TCR beta sequencing. The Susac syndrome patients fulfilled recently defined diagnostic criteria for definite or probable disease. CD8+ TEMRA cells were enriched by FACS, while bulk CD8+ and CD4+ T cells were purified by magnetic negative isolation. Blood was collected in EDTA tubes and processed within 24 hours, with PBMCs isolated through density gradient centrifugation. PBMCs intended for TCR sequencing were cryopreserved in liquid nitrogen and were subsequently thawed in a 37 degrees C water bath. Purity of sorted or isolated CD4+, CD8+ and CD8+ TEMRA cells was at least 90%. RNA was extracted using the RNeasy kit, and about 0.45 to 1 ug of the RNA was reverse transcribed with random hexamers. The immunoSEQ multiplex PCR assay, covering 54 Vbeta and 13 Jbeta segments, was used to amplify TCR beta CDR3 regions. To correct PCR amplification bias, a synthetic template baseline was used for both primer optimization and computational correction. Processing in the source paper ran as follows. Reads were assigned to V, D and J genes according to IMGT and analyzed in immunoSEQ Analyzer, with only productive sequences retained. Clonality was calculated as one minus the Shannon entropy normalized by log2 of the number of productive unique sequences. Public and private clones were assessed among the 100 most prevalent clones of each patient and control. Clones were defined as Susac-specific when absent from the healthy and MS cohorts, from about 1,100 published viral clones and from other ImmuneACCESS disease sequences. Through fastp at Q25 and MiXCR, TCRdb rebuilt clones from the public reads, retaining in-frame beta chains. CDR3 protein sequences are deduplicated, and each keeps its most common genes and DNA. It is TCRdb's table, rather than the study itself, that gives the V and J calls and clone size. The sample table holds about 180,000 distinct CDR3 sequences, of which approximately 94% were seen once. The top ten clonotypes cover 0.12% of the sample.

Reading the germline V gene (reference sequence) gives CDR1 DFQATT and CDR2 SNEGSKA. Here V drops 8 bases and J drops 9 bases, and the junction holds 12 bases not matched to any gene. The CDR3 spans 14 residues, from the cysteine through the phenylalanine. Of all the DNA, just the CDR3 is kept, 42 bases in frame from base 1. A remark on this clonotype: The specificity of this receptor is unknown. No qualities accompany the bases; no much larger clone lies one base away.

The sequenced material came from CD4+ T cells from PBMCs. The chain is assembled from TRBV20-1 and TRBJ2-1, and 11 bases in between align with TRBD2. The sequence came from a human donor with Susac syndrome. The CDR3 corresponds to CSLHLASGGSEQFF. The sequenced DNA is TGCAGTCTACACCTGGCTAGCGGGGGGAGTGAGCAGTTCTTC.